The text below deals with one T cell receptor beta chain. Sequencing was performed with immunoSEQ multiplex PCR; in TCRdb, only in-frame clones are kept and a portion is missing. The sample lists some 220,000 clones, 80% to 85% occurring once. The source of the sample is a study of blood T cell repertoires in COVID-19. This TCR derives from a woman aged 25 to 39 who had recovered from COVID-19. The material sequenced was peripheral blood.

CDR3 bases: TGTGCCAGCAGTTTTTCCCCGGGACAGGGGAACGACGAGCAGTACTTC. This codes for CASSFSPGQGNDEQYF. This chain uses TRBV6-6 with TRBJ2-7; TRBD1 matches at 10 bases. The CDR3 spans 16 residues. After removal of 4 bases from V and 5 bases from J, the junction contained 11 bases not matched to a gene. CDR1 is MNHNY, CDR2 SVGAGI, per germline (reference sequence).